These 24 T cell receptor beta chains came from one sample sequenced in a study of prognosis after radiotherapy for stage I lung cancer. With two-round multiplex PCR, TCR beta CDR3 sequences were amplified from genomic DNA. Primers (each specific to one TRBV or TRBJ gene) were used in first-round PCR. Each CDR3 protein is one row after TCRdb ran MiXCR on the multiplex PCR reads. Altogether nearly 35,000 distinct CDR3 sequences are present, 34% being singletons, with the ten largest covering approximately 15%. The sequences come from PBMCs, collected before or after stereotactic body radiation therapy (not recorded which). All receptors come from a donor aged 50 or older with non-small cell lung cancer.

This clonotype was counted ten times or more. The conserved closing phenylalanine or tryptophan is absent in this CDR3, likely reflecting a read error. The chain uses TRBV4-1 and TRBJ1-2; 10 bases map to TRBD1. V lost 3 bases, J lost 4 bases, and 2 bases stayed unmatched. The germline CDR1 and CDR2 sequences are MGHRA and YSYEKL. The CDR3 sequence is 14 residues long. CDR3 sequence reads: CASSQRTGGYGYTV. The CDR3 coding sequence is TGCGCCAGCAGCCAGAGGACAGGGGGCTATGGCTACACCGTC.

Concerning this clonotype itself: A far larger clone lies a single base away; this is likely a read error. This CDR3 is CASIYLPRPQGGETQYF. DNA for the CDR3: TGTGCCAGCATCTATTTACCCCGTCCTCAGGGAGGGGAGACCCAGTACTTC. This chain joins TRBV6-1 and TRBJ2-7; the match to TRBD2 covers 7 bases. With the DNA end fitting TRBJ2-5 better, the J assignment may be wrong. The CDR3 runs to 17 residues. Germline loops: CDR1 MNHNS, CDR2 SASEGT.

As to this clonotype: Being one base from a much bigger clone, this may be a read error. The CDR3 bases are TGTGCCAGCATATCCGGGACAGGGTACTCTTGGGCCAACGTCCTGACTTTC. Translation: CASISGTGYSWANVLTF. The chain has TRBV6-2 or TRBV6-3 and TRBJ2-6, with 9 positions matching TRBD1. The CDR3 covers 17 residues. Germline V gene sequence: CDR1 MNHEY, CDR2 SVGEGT.

The chain has TRBV20-1 and TRBJ1-1; D is uncertain. CDR1 DFQATT and CDR2 SNEGSKA come from the germline V gene (reference sequence). The CDR3 length is 11 residues. The germline V and J ends were trimmed by 4 bases and 2 bases, with 5 bases remaining between them. The CDR3 loop reads CSAILNTEAFF. In DNA, the CDR3 is TGCAGTGCTATTCTAAACACTGAAGCTTTCTTT.

This clonotype was seen a few times. A far larger clone is one nucleotide away, so this likely arose from a read error. The genes are TRBV6-1 and TRBJ1-6, with 12 bases aligning to TRBD1. Trimming cost V 7 bases and J 10 bases; bases outside gene matches: 8. The CDR3 extends over 15 amino acids. Germline V gene sequence: CDR1 MNHNS, CDR2 SASEGT. The CDR3 coding sequence is TGTGCCAGCATTTGGGGACAGGGGGCAGAATCACCCCTCCACTTT. Translated, it gives CASIWGQGAESPLHF.

CDR3: CSAGGGTSDNNEQFF. CDR3 nucleotides: TGCAGTGCTGGGGGTGGGACTAGCGACAACAATGAGCAGTTCTTC. V is TRBV20-1 and J is TRBJ2-1; 10 bases agree with TRBD2. Trimming took 5 bases from V and 5 from J; bases not matched to a gene: 9. The V gene's germline CDR1 is DFQATT and CDR2 SNEGSKA (reference sequence). The CDR3 has 15 amino acids.

This clonotype was counted a few times. J is TRBJ1-6 and V is TRBV28; 8 bases are shared with TRBD1. This CDR3 spans 15 amino acids. V lost 6 bases and J lost 6; bases outside the gene matches: 7. The V gene's germline CDR1 is MDHEN and CDR2 SYDVKM. This CDR3 is CASRPGGEGNSPLHF. CDR3 sequence (DNA): TGTGCCAGCAGGCCAGGGGGCGAAGGTAATTCACCCCTCCACTTT.

As regards this clonotype: Given a far larger clone just one base away, this is likely a sequencing read error. In DNA, the CDR3 is TGTGCCAGCAGCAGGGTAGGGGGGCACTACGAGCAGTACTTC. Its translation: CASSRVGGHYEQYF. The chain couples TRBV7-9 to TRBJ2-7; D may be TRBD1 or TRBD2 (6 bases each). Trimming stripped 5 bases from V and 3 bases from J, with 14 bases between. The CDR3 runs 14 residues. Germline V gene sequence: CDR1 SEHNR, CDR2 FQNEAQ (reference sequence).

In the case of this clonotype: A much larger clone differs by one base, so this may be a read error. The chain employs TRBV5-4 and TRBJ2-7, with 9 bases that match TRBD1. V lost 4 bases and J lost 9; bases outside the gene matches: 11. Germline CDR1 reads SGHNT; CDR2 reads YYREEE (reference sequence). The length of the CDR3 is 14 residues. The CDR3 region has the DNA TGTGCCAGCAGCCCGGGACAGGGTGTGCCCGGGCAGTACTTC. Translated, it gives CASSPGQGVPGQYF.

This clonotype was counted many times. The rearrangement links TRBV28 to TRBJ2-2; 8 nucleotides match TRBD1. The CDR3 length is 15 residues. Germline V gene data show CDR1 as MDHEN and CDR2 as SYDVKM. V lost 8 bases, J lost 8 bases, and 13 bases stayed unmatched. In DNA form, the CDR3 reads TGTGCCAGCCTGCCGGGAGACAGGGGTCCGGGGGAGCTGTTTTTT. Amino acid sequence: CASLPGDRGPGELFF. The full variable domain, in which reference TRBV28 and TRBJ2-2 provide the parts outside the CDR3, is DVKVTQSSRYLVKRTGEKVFLECVQDMDHENMFWYRQDPGLGLRLIYFSYDVKMKEKGDIPEGYSVSREKKERFSLILESASTNQTSMYLCASLPGDRGPGELFFGEGSRLTVL.

Ten or more counts support this clonotype. The chain joins TRBV4-1 to TRBJ1-2; the D is unclear. V was shortened by 5 bases and J by 7 bases, with 23 bases between the two germline ends. The CDR3 has 16 residues. In germline, CDR1 is MGHRA, CDR2 YSYEKL. The CDR3 region is CASSSVGKGLDGGYTF. The CDR3 nucleotides are TGCGCCAGCAGCTCAGTGGGGAAAGGGCTTGATGGTGGCTACACCTTC.

This clonotype was detected many times. V and J are TRBV3-1 and TRBJ2-7, with unresolved D. Germline-derived CDR1 and CDR2 are LGHDT and YNNKEL (reference sequence). The V end was cut by 3 bases, the J end by 0 bases, with 12 bases between. This CDR3 region has 15 residues. CDR3 protein: CASSQMQRSSYEQYF. CDR3 sequence (DNA): TGTGCCAGCAGCCAGATGCAAAGAAGCTCCTACGAGCAGTACTTC.

Regarding this clonotype: This may come from a read error, since a much larger clone is one base off. Written as DNA, the CDR3 is TGCAGTGCGGAGAGGACAGGGGTCTACCGGGAGCAGTTCTTC. Protein product: CSAERTGVYREQFF. The rearrangement uses TRBV20-1 and TRBJ2-1; TRBD1 agrees at 9 bases. With 6 bases clipped from V and 10 bases from J, the junction kept 13 bases outside the gene matches. The CDR3 covers 14 residues. Germline-derived CDR1 and CDR2 are DFQATT and SNEGSKA (reference sequence).

In the case of this clonotype: This may come from a read error, since a much larger clone is one base off. The chain uses TRBV7-9 and TRBJ1-1, with D possibly TRBD1 on 5 matching bases. Trimming took 5 bases from V and 7 from J, leaving 11 bases between them. The CDR3 runs to 12 residues. CDR1 SEHNR and CDR2 FQNEAQ come from the germline V gene (reference sequence). The DNA of the CDR3 is TGTGCCAGCAGCCGGGGCGGTAATGAAGCTTTCTTT. Translating it yields CASSRGGNEAFF.

This clonotype appeared many times. The rearrangement uses TRBV12-3 or TRBV12-4 and TRBJ1-5; D gene unclear. CDR3 size: 13 residues. The ends were cut back, 6 bases at V and 7 bases at J, with 13 bases in the middle. The CDR3 DNA is TGTGCCAGCAGCCTAGGGCAACGACAGCCCCAGCATTTT. Translating gives CASSLGQRQPQHF.

As concerns this clonotype: A much larger clone differs by one base, so this may be a read error. V is TRBV6-2 or TRBV6-3 and J is TRBJ2-7; D is undetermined. The CDR3 runs 11 residues. V lost 5 bases, J lost 1 base, and 3 bases lay in between. Germline assignment: CDR1 MNHEY and CDR2 SVGEGT. CDR3 amino acids: CASSPSYEQYF. The CDR3 DNA sequence: TGTGCCAGCAGTCCTTCCTACGAGCAGTACTTC.

This clonotype showed up many times. This chain connects TRBV5-4 to TRBJ1-1; D is unresolved. CDR3 size: 15 residues. Looked up from germline, CDR1 is SGHNT and CDR2 is YYREEE (reference sequence). The V end lost 0 bases, the J end lost 0 bases, and 9 bases lay between the germline ends. CDR3 loop: CASSLESGLNTEAFF. CDR3 coding DNA: TGTGCCAGCAGCTTGGAGTCGGGCCTGAACACTGAAGCTTTCTTT. Using reference TRBV5-4 and TRBJ1-1 for the parts outside the CDR3, the full variable domain is ETGVTQSPTHLIKTRGQQVTLRCSSQSGHNTVSWYQQALGQGPQFIFQYYREEENGRGNFPPRFSGLQFPNYSSELNVNALELDDSALYLCASSLESGLNTEAFFGQGTRLTVV.

Concerning this clonotype: One junction end disagrees with the germline gene, perhaps due to a read error. The rearrangement uses TRBV6-5 and TRBJ2-3; possible D gene TRBD2, 7 bases. The CDR3 has 16 residues. Germline CDR1 and CDR2: MNHEY and SVGAGI. The CDR3 region has the DNA TGTGCCATCAGTTACTCAACTAGCGTGGGGGCGGATACGCAGTATTTT. Translation: CAISYSTSVGADTQYF.

The CDR3 is CAWGRGLADTVELFF. CDR3 in DNA: TGTGCCTGGGGCAGGGGACTAGCGGACACTGTGGAGCTGTTTTTT. V gene TRBV30 combines with J gene TRBJ2-2, with TRBD2 matching 11 bases. V lost 5 bases, J lost 10 bases, and 12 bases stayed unmatched. From germline, CDR1 is GTSNPN and CDR2 SVGIG (reference sequence). The CDR3 is 15 residues long.

About this clonotype itself: Relative to the germline gene, one junction end is altered; a read error may explain this. The rearrangement links TRBV20-1 to TRBJ2-2; 9 bases align to TRBD1. The germline CDR1 and CDR2 sequences are DFQATT and SNEGSKA (reference sequence). The CDR3 contains 14 residues. In DNA, the CDR3 is TGCAGTGCTAGATGGGACAGGGTGGCCGGAGAGCTGTTTTTT. Translated: CSARWDRVAGELFF.

Many counts were recorded for this clonotype. The genes are TRBV5-4 and TRBJ1-6, with D possibly being TRBD1 (6 bases). CDR3 length: 15 amino acids. Germline V gives CDR1 SGHNT, CDR2 YYREEE (reference sequence). The germline V and J ends were trimmed by 2 bases and 4 bases, with 10 bases remaining between them. CDR3 in DNA: TGTGCCAGCAGCTTTGAGAGGGGGTATAATTCACCCCTCCACTTT. Its translation: CASSFERGYNSPLHF.

Note on this clonotype: This likely stems from a read error, as it lies one base from a far larger clone. This rearrangement joins TRBV6-9 to TRBJ1-6; a possible D gene is TRBD1 (6 bases). Trimming cost V 8 bases and J 3 bases, with 20 bases left between them. Germline CDR1 and CDR2: MNHGY and SVAAGI. This CDR3 spans 17 amino acids. CDR3 coding DNA: TGTGCCAGCCAACGAAGCCACCCAGGGGTCTATAATTCACCCCTCCACTTT. Translated, it gives CASQRSHPGVYNSPLHF.

Turning to this clonotype: One junction end does not reproduce the germline sequence, and a read error may be involved. The genes are TRBV27 and TRBJ2-1; D gene ambiguous. The CDR3 has 14 amino acids. Germline values: CDR1 MNHEY, CDR2 SMNVEV (reference sequence). Here the CDR3 reads CASSPRCLYNEQFF. CDR3 bases: TGCGCCAGCAGCCCCCGGTGCCTCTACAATGAGCAGTTCTTC.

This clonotype was detected many times. The V gene is TRBV7-3, the J gene TRBJ2-2, with 11 bases lining up with TRBD2. Trimming cost V 4 bases and J 2 bases; bases outside gene matches: 9. Germline V gene data show CDR1 as SGHTA and CDR2 as FQGTGA. CDR3 length equals 18 residues. The CDR3 is CASSSMWTSGSNTGELFF. DNA for the CDR3: TGTGCCAGCAGCTCTATGTGGACTAGCGGGTCAAACACCGGGGAGCTGTTTTTT.